This T cell receptor (beta chain) is drawn from a study of blood T cell repertoires in COVID-19. Study context: PBMCs, B-cell-depleted T cells, or T cells provided the cDNA or gDNA that made up the material.

TCRdb's table, derived via immunoSEQ multiplex PCR, lists solely in-frame clones and lacks some. The sample has around 290,000 clones, under 90% seen once. In terms of age and location, participants ranged from roughly 18 to 95 years and lived in about 25 US areas. Cohorts were based on clinical histories the participants reported. The specimen was PBMCs or T cells enriched from blood (not recorded which). The receptor was derived from a woman aged 40-49 years who had recovered from COVID-19.

Here the CDR3 DNA reads TGTGCCAGCAGCCGAGATCAGGGGTTGGGCACTGAAGCTTTCTTT. Encoded protein: CASSRDQGLGTEAFF. The chain links TRBV4-2 to TRBJ1-1, with a weak D call TRBD1 (6 bases). This CDR3 contains 15 residues. The V gene's germline CDR1 is LGHNA and CDR2 YNFKEQ. The V end was cut by 4 bases, the J end by 4 bases, with 16 bases between.